This T cell receptor (beta chain) was profiled in a study of early T cells in non-severe SARS-CoV-2 infection. Overall study: Sequencing of unsorted whole blood was done on bulk RNA, leaving chains unpaired. The study, taken as a whole, reports: Lookups in VDJdb leaned toward anti-spike CD8 responses and missed private and CD4 specificities.

As for this clonotype: Its antigen is unknown. At one of its ends the junction is not consistent with the germline gene, which may arise from a read error.

This CDR3 region has 15 residues. CDR1 is LNHDA, CDR2 SQIVND, per germline (reference sequence). Individual cDNA molecules carried attached unique molecular identifiers. TCRdb itself ran the 5' RACE reads through MiXCR, one entry per CDR3 protein. The sample records some 30,000 distinct CDR3 sequences, roughly 4.5% being singletons. This chain uses TRBV19 with TRBJ2-6; D possibly corresponds to TRBD1 (6 bases). The clonotype was recovered from an adult who was a healthcare worker with PCR-confirmed SARS-CoV-2 infection or an uninfected control (not recorded which). The sample taken for sequencing was whole blood. Here the CDR3 reads CASSRQASGAYVLTF. The CDR3 coding sequence is TGTGCCAGTAGTAGACAGGCCTCTGGGGCCTACGTCCTGACTTTC. Drawing the rest from reference TRBV19 and TRBJ2-6, the complete variable domain is DGGITQSPKYLFRKEGQNVTLSCEQNLNHDAMYWYRQDPGQGLRLIYYSQIVNDFQKGDIAEGYSVSREKKESFPLTVTSAQKNPTAFYLCASSRQASGAYVLTFGAGSRLTVL.